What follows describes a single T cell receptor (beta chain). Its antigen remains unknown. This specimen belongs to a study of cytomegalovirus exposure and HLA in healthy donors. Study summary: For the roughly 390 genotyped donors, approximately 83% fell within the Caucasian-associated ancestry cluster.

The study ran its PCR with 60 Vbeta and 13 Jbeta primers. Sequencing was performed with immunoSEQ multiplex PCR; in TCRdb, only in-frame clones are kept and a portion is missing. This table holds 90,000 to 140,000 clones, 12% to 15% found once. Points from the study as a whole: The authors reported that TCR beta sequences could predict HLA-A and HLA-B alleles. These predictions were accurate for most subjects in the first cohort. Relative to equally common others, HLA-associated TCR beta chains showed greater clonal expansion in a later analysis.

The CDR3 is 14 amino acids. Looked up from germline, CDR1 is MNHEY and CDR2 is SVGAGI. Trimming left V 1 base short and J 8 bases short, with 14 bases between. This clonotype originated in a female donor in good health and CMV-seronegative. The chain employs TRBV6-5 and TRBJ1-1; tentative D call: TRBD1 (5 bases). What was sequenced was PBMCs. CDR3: CASSYFTDSREAFF. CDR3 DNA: TGTGCCAGCAGTTACTTCACCGACAGTCGGGAAGCTTTCTTT.